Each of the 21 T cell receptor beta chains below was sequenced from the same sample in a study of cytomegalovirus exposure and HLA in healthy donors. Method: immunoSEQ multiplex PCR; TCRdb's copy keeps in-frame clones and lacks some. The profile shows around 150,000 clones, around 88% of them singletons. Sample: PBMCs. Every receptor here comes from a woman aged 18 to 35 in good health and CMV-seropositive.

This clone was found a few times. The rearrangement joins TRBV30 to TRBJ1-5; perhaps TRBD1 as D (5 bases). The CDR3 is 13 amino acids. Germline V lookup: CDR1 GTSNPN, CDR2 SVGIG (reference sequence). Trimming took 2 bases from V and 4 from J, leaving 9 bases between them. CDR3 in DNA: TGTGCCTGGAGTAAATCAGGGAATCAGCCCCAGCATTTT. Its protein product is CAWSKSGNQPQHF.

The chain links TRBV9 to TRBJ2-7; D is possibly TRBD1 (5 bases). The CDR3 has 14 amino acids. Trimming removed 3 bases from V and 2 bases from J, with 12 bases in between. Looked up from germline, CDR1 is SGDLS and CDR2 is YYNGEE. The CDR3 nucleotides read TGTGCCAGCAGCGCGACCTGGGGCGCCTACGAGCAGTACTTC. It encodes CASSATWGAYEQYF.

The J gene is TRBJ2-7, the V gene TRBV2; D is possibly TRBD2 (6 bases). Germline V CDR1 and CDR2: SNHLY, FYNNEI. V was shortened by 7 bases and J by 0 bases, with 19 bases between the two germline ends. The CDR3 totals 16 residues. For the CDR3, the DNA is TGTGCCAGCAACCCGGAGGGCGAAAGAGGCTCCTACGAGCAGTACTTC. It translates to CASNPEGERGSYEQYF.

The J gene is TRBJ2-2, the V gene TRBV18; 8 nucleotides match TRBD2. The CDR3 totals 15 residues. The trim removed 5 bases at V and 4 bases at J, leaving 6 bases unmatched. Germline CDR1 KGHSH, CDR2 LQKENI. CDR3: CASSSRTSITGELFF. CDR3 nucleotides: TGTGCCAGCTCATCACGGACTAGCATCACCGGGGAGCTGTTTTTT.

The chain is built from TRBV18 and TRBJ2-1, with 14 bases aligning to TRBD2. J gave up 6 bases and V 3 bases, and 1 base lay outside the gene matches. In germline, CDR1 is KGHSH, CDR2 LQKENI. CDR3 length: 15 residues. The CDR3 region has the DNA TGTGCCAGCTCACCCGGGACTAGCGGGGGCAATGAGCAGTTCTTC. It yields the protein CASSPGTSGGNEQFF.

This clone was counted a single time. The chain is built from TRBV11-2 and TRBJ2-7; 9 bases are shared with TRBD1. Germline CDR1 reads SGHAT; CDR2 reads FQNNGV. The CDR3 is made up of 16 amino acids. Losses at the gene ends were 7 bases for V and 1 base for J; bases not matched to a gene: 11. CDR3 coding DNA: TGTGCCAGCACCAACCGCCGGGACAGGGCTTCCTACGAGCAGTACTTC. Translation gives CASTNRRDRASYEQYF.

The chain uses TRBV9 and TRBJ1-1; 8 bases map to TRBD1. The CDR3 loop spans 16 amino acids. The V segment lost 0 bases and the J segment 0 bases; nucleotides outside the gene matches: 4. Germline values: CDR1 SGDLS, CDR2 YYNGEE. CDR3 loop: CASSVGTGQMNTEAFF. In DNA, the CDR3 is TGTGCCAGCAGCGTAGGGACAGGGCAAATGAACACTGAAGCTTTCTTT.

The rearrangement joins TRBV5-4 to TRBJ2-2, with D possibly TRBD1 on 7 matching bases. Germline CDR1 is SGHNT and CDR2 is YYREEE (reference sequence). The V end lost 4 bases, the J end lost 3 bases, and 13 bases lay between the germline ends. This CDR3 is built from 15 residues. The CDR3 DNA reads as TGTGCCAGCAGCGTACCAGGGGGGTACACCGGGGAGCTGTTTTTT. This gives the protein CASSVPGGYTGELFF.

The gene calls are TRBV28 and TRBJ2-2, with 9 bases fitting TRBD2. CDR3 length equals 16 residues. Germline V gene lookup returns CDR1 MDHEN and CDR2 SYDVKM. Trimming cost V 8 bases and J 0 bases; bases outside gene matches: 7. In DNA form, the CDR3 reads TGTGCCAGCTATAGCGGGGGCCCACCGAACACCGGGGAGCTGTTTTTT. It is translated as CASYSGGPPNTGELFF.

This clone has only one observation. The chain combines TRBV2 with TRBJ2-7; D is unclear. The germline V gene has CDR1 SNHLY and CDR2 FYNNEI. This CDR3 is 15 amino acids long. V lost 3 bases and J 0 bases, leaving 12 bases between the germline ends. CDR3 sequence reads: CASSEARHTSYEQYF. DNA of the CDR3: TGTGCCAGCAGTGAGGCACGACATACCTCCTACGAGCAGTACTTC. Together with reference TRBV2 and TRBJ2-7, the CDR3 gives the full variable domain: EPEVTQTPSHQVTQMGQEVILRCVPISNHLYFYWYRQILGQKVEFLVSFYNNEISEKSEIFDDQFSVERPDGSNFTLKIRSTKLEDSAMYFCASSEARHTSYEQYFGPGTRLTVT.

The CDR3 DNA follows: TGTGCCAGCAGCTTGGAGCGGGGGGGAGGCACCTACAATGAGCAGTTCTTC. This translates into CASSLERGGGTYNEQFF. The J gene is TRBJ2-1, the V gene TRBV11-2; 10 bases are a match to TRBD2. CDR1 is SGHAT, CDR2 FQNNGV, per germline. The length of the CDR3 is 17 residues. Germline trimming cut 3 bases from V and 2 bases from J; bases unmatched to any gene: 7.

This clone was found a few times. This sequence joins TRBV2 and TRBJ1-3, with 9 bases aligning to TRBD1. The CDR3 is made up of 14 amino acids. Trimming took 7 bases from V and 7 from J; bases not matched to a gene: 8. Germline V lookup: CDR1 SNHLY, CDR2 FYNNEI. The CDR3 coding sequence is TGTGCCAGCAAGACCGGGACAGGGAGTAACACCATATATTTT. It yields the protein CASKTGTGSNTIYF.

This CDR3 is CASSLGQVFNQPQHF. The CDR3 DNA reads as TGTGCCAGCTCACTAGGACAGGTCTTTAATCAGCCCCAGCATTTT. V gene TRBV18 combines with J gene TRBJ1-5, with 7 bases aligning to TRBD1. This CDR3 has 15 residues. Unmatched junction bases numbered 7, after V lost 4 bases and J lost 4 bases. Germline V CDR1 and CDR2: KGHSH, LQKENI.

DNA of the CDR3: TGTGCCAGCAGTCATGCGAAACAGGGGATTCAGCCCCAGCATTTT. Protein sequence: CASSHAKQGIQPQHF. J is TRBJ1-5 and V is TRBV28; 7 bases fit TRBD1. Germline CDR1 MDHEN, CDR2 SYDVKM. V dropped 5 bases and J dropped 6; count of bases not matched to a gene: 10. The CDR3 covers 15 residues.

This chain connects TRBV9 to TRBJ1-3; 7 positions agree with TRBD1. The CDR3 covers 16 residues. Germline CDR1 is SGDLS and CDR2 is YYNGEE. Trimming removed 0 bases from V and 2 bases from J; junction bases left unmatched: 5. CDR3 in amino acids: CASSVDQDRTGNTIYF. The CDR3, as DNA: TGTGCCAGCAGCGTAGACCAGGACAGGACTGGAAACACCATATATTTT.

CDR3 residues: CASSTGRDRAGNEQFF. CDR3 nucleotides: TGTGCCAGCAGCACAGGCCGGGACAGGGCGGGTAATGAGCAGTTCTTC. This sequence joins TRBV5-4 and TRBJ2-1, with 9 bases identical to TRBD1. The CDR3 extends over 16 amino acids. Germline assignment: CDR1 SGHNT and CDR2 YYREEE (reference sequence). V trimming: 4 bases; J trimming: 7 bases; junction bases outside the gene matches: 12.

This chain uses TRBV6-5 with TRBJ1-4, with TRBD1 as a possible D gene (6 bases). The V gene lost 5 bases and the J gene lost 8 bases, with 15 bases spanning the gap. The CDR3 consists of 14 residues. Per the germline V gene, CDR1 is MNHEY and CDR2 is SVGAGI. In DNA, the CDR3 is TGTGCCAGCAGTAAGGGGGACGATAGGGAAAAACTGTTTTTT. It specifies CASSKGDDREKLFF.

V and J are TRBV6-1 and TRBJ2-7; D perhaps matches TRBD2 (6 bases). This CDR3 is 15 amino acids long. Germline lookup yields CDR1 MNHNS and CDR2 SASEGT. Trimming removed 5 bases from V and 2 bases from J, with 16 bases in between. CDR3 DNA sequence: TGTGCCAGCAGTCCCGGCGGGACCCGTCCCTACGAGCAGTACTTC. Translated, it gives CASSPGGTRPYEQYF.

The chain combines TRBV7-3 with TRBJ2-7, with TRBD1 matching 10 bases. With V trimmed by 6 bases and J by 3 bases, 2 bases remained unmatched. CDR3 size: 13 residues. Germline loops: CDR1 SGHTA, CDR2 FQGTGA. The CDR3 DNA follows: TGTGCCAGCAGTTGGGACAGGGGCTACGAGCAGTACTTC. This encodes CASSWDRGYEQYF. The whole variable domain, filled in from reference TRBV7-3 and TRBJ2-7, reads GAGVSQTPSNKVTEKGKYVELRCDPISGHTALYWYRQSLGQGPEFLIYFQGTGAADDSGLPNDRFFAVRPEGSVSTLKIQRTERGDSAVYLCASSWDRGYEQYFGPGTRLTVT.

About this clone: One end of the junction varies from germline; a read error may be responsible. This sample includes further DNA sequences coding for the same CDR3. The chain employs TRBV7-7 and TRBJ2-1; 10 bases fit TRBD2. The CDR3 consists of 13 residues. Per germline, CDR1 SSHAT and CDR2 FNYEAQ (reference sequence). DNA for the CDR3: TGTGCTAGCAGCTTAGCGGGGGGCAATGAGCAGTTCTTC. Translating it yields CASSLAGGNEQFF. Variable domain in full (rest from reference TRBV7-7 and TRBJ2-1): GAGVSQSPRYKVTKRGQDVTLRCDPISSHATLYWYQQALGQGPEFLTYFNYEAQPDKSGLPSDRFSAERPEGSISTLTIQRTEQRDSAMYRCASSLAGGNEQFFGPGTRLTVL.

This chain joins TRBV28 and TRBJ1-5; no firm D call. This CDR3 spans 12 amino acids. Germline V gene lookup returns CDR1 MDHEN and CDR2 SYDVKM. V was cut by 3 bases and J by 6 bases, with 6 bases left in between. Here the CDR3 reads CASSFLSQPQHF. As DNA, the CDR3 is TGTGCCAGCAGTTTCCTTAGTCAGCCCCAGCATTTT.